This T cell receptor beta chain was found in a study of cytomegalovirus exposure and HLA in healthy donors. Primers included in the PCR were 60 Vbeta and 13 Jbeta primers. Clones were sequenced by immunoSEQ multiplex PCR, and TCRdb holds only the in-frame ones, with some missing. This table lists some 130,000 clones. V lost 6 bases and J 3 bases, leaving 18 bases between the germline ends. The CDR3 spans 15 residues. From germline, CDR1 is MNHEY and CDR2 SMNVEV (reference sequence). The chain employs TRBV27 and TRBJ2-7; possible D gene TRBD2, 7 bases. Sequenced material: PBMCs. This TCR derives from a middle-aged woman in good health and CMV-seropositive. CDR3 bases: TGTGCCAGCAGCCCAAGGGGGGGCAATATCTACGAGCAGTACTTC. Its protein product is CASSPRGGNIYEQYF.